Detailed here is one T cell receptor (beta chain). This sample is part of a study of blood T cell repertoires in COVID-19. Study information: COVID-19 samples from acute and convalescent phases originated in the United States, Italy and Spain. PBMCs, B-cell-depleted T cells, or T cells were the source of the cDNA or gDNA that made up the material.

Profiling relied on immunoSEQ multiplex PCR, and the TCRdb table lists in-frame clones only, not all of them. Here the sample spans around 290,000 clones, 90% being singletons. Trimming took off 0 bases at V and 1 base at J, with 16 bases between the two ends. CDR1 and CDR2 (germline): SGHRS, YFSETQ. CDR3 length equals 17 residues. The sequence was obtained from a woman aged 25 to 39 who had recovered from COVID-19. This chain connects TRBV5-1 to TRBJ1-1; no clear D. Sequenced: PBMCs or T cells enriched from blood (not recorded which). As DNA, the CDR3 is TGCGCCAGCAGCTTGGCCGCAAGCTGGACTTCGAACACTGAAGCTTTCTTT. It encodes CASSLAASWTSNTEAFF.